The 13 T cell receptor beta chains reported below all come from one sample, sequenced in a study of beta chain features in type 1 diabetes. These receptors have no identified antigens. Findings and limits, study-wide: TCRB CDR3s were moderately but significantly shorter in Type 1 diabetes patients in all four CD4+ subsets.

Expressed TCRB transcripts were sequenced, since all the RNA that had been isolated was reverse transcribed. The method was immunoSEQ multiplex PCR; TCRdb's version includes in-frame clones alone and lacks a portion of them. The sample consists of 680,000 or so clones, roughly 13% of them appearing once. Sequenced: naive CD4+ T cells from blood. The source of these receptors is a man between 18 and 35 years old with type 1 diabetes.

Details on this clone: The identical CDR3 is also encoded by other nucleotide sequences in the sample. In DNA form, the CDR3 reads TGTGCCTGGAGTGGGGGGCCGAACACCGGGGAGCTGTTTTTT. It codes for CAWSGGPNTGELFF. The rearrangement uses TRBV30 and TRBJ2-2; a weak D match, TRBD1 (6 bases). Germline V gene data show CDR1 as GTSNPN and CDR2 as SVGIG (reference sequence). The CDR3 is 14 residues long. V lost 1 base to trimming and J lost 0 bases, with 6 bases between them. The full variable domain, its missing parts supplied by reference TRBV30 and TRBJ2-2, is SQTIHQWPATLVQPVGSPLSLECTVEGTSNPNLYWYRQAAGRGLQLLFYSVGIGQISSEVPQNLSASRPQDRQFILSSKKLLLSDSGFYLCAWSGGPNTGELFFGEGSRLTVL.

The chain recombines TRBV6-1 with TRBJ2-5; TRBD1 might be the D (6 bases). Germline CDR1 MNHNS, CDR2 SASEGT. This CDR3 region has 15 residues. The ends were cut back, 2 bases at V and 5 bases at J, with 15 bases in the middle. The CDR3 DNA follows: TGTGCCAGCAGTGAAAACCAACAGGGTCGGGAGACCCAGTACTTC. Protein: CASSENQQGRETQYF.

This clone was picked up a small number of times. This chain joins TRBV4-1 and TRBJ1-2; no definite D call. The CDR3 is 15 amino acids. V lost 0 bases to trimming and J lost 1 base, with 9 bases between them. CDR1 is MGHRA and CDR2 is YSYEKL in the germline V gene. The CDR3 protein is CASSQDTQFNYGYTF. The DNA for the CDR3 is TGCGCCAGCAGCCAAGATACACAGTTTAACTATGGCTACACCTTC.

The V call is TRBV6-5, the J call TRBJ1-2; 9 nucleotides align to TRBD1. The CDR3 contains 14 residues. V lost 6 bases, J lost 4 bases, and 6 bases stayed unmatched. Germline V gene data show CDR1 as MNHEY and CDR2 as SVGAGI. CDR3 in DNA: TGTGCCAGCAGCCGCGGGACAGGGACCTATGGCTACACCTTC. Protein product: CASSRGTGTYGYTF.

There are a few counts of this clone. V and J are TRBV10-2 and TRBJ2-4; D gene unclear. V was trimmed by 3 bases and J by 3 bases, leaving 9 bases between them. The germline V gene has CDR1 WSHSY and CDR2 SAAADI. CDR3 length: 14 residues. CDR3 DNA sequence: TGCGCCAGCAGTGATGGTAGAGACAAAAACATTCAGTACTTC. This gives the protein CASSDGRDKNIQYF.

This clone was recorded a few times. CDR3 in amino acids: CASSLSGASGNTGELFF. In DNA form, the CDR3 reads TGTGCCAGCAGTTTATCGGGGGCTAGCGGGAACACCGGGGAGCTGTTTTTT. The V call is TRBV27, the J call TRBJ2-2; D perhaps matches TRBD2 (7 bases). There are 17 residues in the CDR3. Germline CDR1 is MNHEY and CDR2 is SMNVEV (reference sequence). The V and J ends lost 0 bases and 1 base respectively, with 12 bases between them.

The CDR3 spells CASSRIPGAVTNYGYTF. The CDR3 DNA follows: TGTGCCAGCAGTCGAATACCGGGGGCAGTGACGAACTATGGCTACACCTTC. The chain carries TRBV14 and TRBJ1-2; TRBD1 might be the D (6 bases). The CDR3 is made up of 17 amino acids. V was trimmed by 6 bases and J by 2 bases, leaving 22 bases between them. From germline, CDR1 is SGHDN and CDR2 FVKESK. The whole variable domain, remainder taken from reference TRBV14 and TRBJ1-2, is EAGVTQFPSHSVIEKGQTVTLRCDPISGHDNLYWYRRVMGKEIKFLLHFVKESKQDESGMPNNRFLAERTGGTYSTLKVQPAELEDSGVYFCASSRIPGAVTNYGYTFGSGTRLTVV.

The rearrangement links TRBV2 to TRBJ1-2; no reliable D call. Germline lookup yields CDR1 SNHLY and CDR2 FYNNEI. V gave up 4 bases and J gave up 8 bases, with 14 bases separating them. The CDR3 spans 13 residues. CDR3 region: CASSAREADGYTF. CDR3 coding DNA: TGTGCCAGCAGTGCGCGGGAGGCGGACGGCTACACCTTC.

This clone has only a few counts. The chain carries TRBV5-6 and TRBJ2-5; tentative D call: TRBD1 (8 bases). The germline CDR1 and CDR2 sequences are SGHDT and YYEEEE. Trimming took 6 bases from V and 1 from J, leaving 16 bases between them. The CDR3 contains 15 residues. The CDR3 here is CASKETGGVQETQYF. The DNA for the CDR3 is TGTGCCAGCAAAGAAACAGGGGGGGTCCAAGAGACCCAGTACTTC.

V gene TRBV5-1 combines with J gene TRBJ2-7; TRBD2 might be the D (5 bases). Germline V CDR1 and CDR2: SGHRS, YFSETQ. The CDR3 is made up of 13 amino acids. V was cut by 0 bases and J by 6 bases, with 10 bases left in between. The CDR3 DNA sequence: TGCGCCAGCAGCTTGGTTCCAGAGGGCGAGCAGTACTTC. Its protein is CASSLVPEGEQYF.

This clone has just a few counts. This chain connects TRBV4-1 to TRBJ1-5, with D perhaps matching TRBD1 (6 bases). The CDR3 has 17 amino acids. The ends were cut back, 5 bases at V and 1 base at J, with 18 bases in the middle. Per germline, CDR1 MGHRA and CDR2 YSYEKL. The CDR3 is CASSYTIVGQSNQPQHF. As DNA, the CDR3 is TGCGCCAGCAGCTATACGATCGTTGGACAGAGCAATCAGCCCCAGCATTTT.

This clone was seen a handful of times. The chain recombines TRBV5-1 with TRBJ2-7, with no clear D. The germline CDR1 and CDR2 sequences are SGHRS and YFSETQ. Trimming removed 4 bases at V and 1 base at J, with 6 bases between. This CDR3 region has 12 residues. The CDR3 DNA sequence: TGCGCCAGCAGCCTGCCTTCCTACGAGCAGTACTTC. Amino acid sequence: CASSLPSYEQYF.

This clone was seen only a few times. This chain's CDR3 is CSVADRTYDQPQHF. In DNA form, the CDR3 reads TGCAGCGTCGCGGACAGGACGTACGATCAGCCCCAGCATTTT. The chain employs TRBV29-1 and TRBJ1-5; 7 bases map to TRBD1. Trimming took 6 bases from V and 5 from J; bases not matched to a gene: 10. CDR3 size: 14 residues. Germline loops: CDR1 SQVTM, CDR2 ANQGSEA.